This TCR beta chain emerged from a study of yellow fever vaccine responses in identical twins. TCRdb redid the calling of the RT-PCR reads with MiXCR, one entry per CDR3 protein. Of several thousand distinct CDR3 sequences in the sample, around 84% are singletons; the top ten hold 1.2%. This clonotype came up a few times. This CDR3 region has 17 residues. The V and J ends lost 1 base and 1 base respectively, with 16 bases between them. Germline V gene data show CDR1 as LNHNV and CDR2 as YYDKDF (reference sequence). J is TRBJ1-1 and V is TRBV15, with unresolved D. Sequences were derived from T cells from blood (PBMCs), unsorted or a sorted subset (not recorded which), sampled before or after yellow fever vaccination (not recorded which). This clonotype was obtained from a woman under 30 who received the yellow fever vaccine. Here the CDR3 DNA reads TGTGCCACCAGCAGAGCTAGGACTGCAGCTACGAACACTGAAGCTTTCTTT. Encoded protein: CATSRARTAATNTEAFF.